This is a list of T cell receptor beta chains from one sample in a study of blood T cell repertoires in COVID-19. Profiling relied on immunoSEQ multiplex PCR, and the TCRdb table lists in-frame clones only, not all of them. In the table there are tens of thousands of clones, approximately 92% of which are singletons. Sample: peripheral blood. All receptors come from a woman aged 55-70 years with COVID-19, enrolled during active disease. Both conserved end residues are part of each CDR3. The D gene is left open where the match is weak. Size tells how often a clone was seen (once, few, many) or the class of an expanded clone, and some rows leave it out.

size	D	J	V	CDR3	DNA
-	-	TRBJ2-1	TRBV19	CASSIRMESSYNEQFF	TGTGCCAGTAGTATAAGAATGGAGAGCTCCTACAATGAGCAGTTCTTC
-	TRBD1	TRBJ1-5	TRBV30	CAWSGWDSLNQPQHF	TGTGCCTGGAGTGGATGGGACAGCCTCAATCAGCCCCAGCATTTT
-	TRBD2	TRBJ2-1	TRBV5-8	CASSPLTSGGLSSYNEQFF	TGTGCCAGCAGCCCGCTGACTAGCGGCGGGTTGAGCTCCTACAATGAGCAGTTCTTC
-	-	TRBJ1-4	TRBV11-2	CASSLGGVEKLFF	TGTGCCAGCAGTCTAGGGGGGGTTGAAAAACTGTTTTTT
-	-	TRBJ1-5	TRBV28	CASSLGSRSNQPQHF	TGTGCCAGCAGTCTGGGGAGCCGAAGCAATCAGCCCCAGCATTTT
-	-	TRBJ2-7	TRBV9	CASSVGQSVYEQYF	TGTGCCAGCAGCGTAGGTCAGAGCGTCTACGAGCAGTACTTC
-	-	TRBJ1-3	TRBV29-1	CSGQVGNTIYF	TGCAGCGGACAGGTTGGAAACACCATATATTTT
-	-	TRBJ1-1	TRBV18	CASSPTGNTEAFF	TGTGCCAGCTCACCAACAGGGAACACTGAAGCTTTCTTT
-	-	TRBJ1-1	TRBV6-5	CASSYSNSGPTEAFF	TGTGCCAGCAGTTACTCGAACTCAGGGCCCACTGAAGCTTTCTTT
-	TRBD1	TRBJ1-2	TRBV9	CASSVGGDSLGGYTF	TGTGCCAGCAGCGTAGGGGGGGACAGCTTAGGTGGCTACACCTTC
-	-	TRBJ1-2	TRBV19	CASSIRRSGYTF	TGTGCCAGTAGTATAAGGAGGAGTGGCTACACCTTC
-	TRBD1	TRBJ1-2	TRBV7-9	CASSFQGARWGYTF	TGTGCCAGCAGCTTTCAGGGGGCTCGGTGGGGCTACACCTTC
-	TRBD1	TRBJ1-6	TRBV7-2	CASSLGGTGWSPLHF	TGTGCCAGCAGCCTCGGAGGGACAGGGTGGTCACCCCTCCACTTT
-	-	TRBJ1-1	TRBV19	CASSPGWSEAFF	TGTGCCAGTAGCCCCGGGTGGAGTGAAGCTTTCTTT
-	TRBD2	TRBJ2-5	TRBV9	CASSVTSGTVETQYF	TGTGCCAGCAGCGTCACTAGCGGGACCGTTGAGACCCAGTACTTC
-	-	TRBJ2-7	TRBV5-1	CASSLGLDPWEQYF	TGCGCCAGCAGCTTGGGACTAGATCCCTGGGAGCAGTACTTC
-	TRBD1	TRBJ2-1	TRBV24-1	CATSDPGQGAYNEQFF	TGTGCCACCAGTGACCCGGGACAGGGGGCCTACAATGAGCAGTTCTTC
-	-	TRBJ1-6	TRBV4-3	CASSQDQGTYNSPLHF	TGCGCCAGCAGCCAAGATCAGGGAACCTATAATTCACCCCTCCACTTT
-	TRBD1	TRBJ1-2	TRBV4-3	CASSPGQGIYGYTF	TGCGCCAGCAGCCCGGGACAGGGGATCTATGGCTACACCTTC
-	TRBD1	TRBJ1-2	TRBV5-5	CASSPDRGGYGYTF	TGTGCCAGCAGCCCGGACAGGGGGGGCTATGGCTACACCTTC
-	-	TRBJ1-1	TRBV3-1/TRBV3-2	CASSHATGYTEAFF	TGTGCCAGCAGCCATGCCACAGGGTACACTGAAGCTTTCTTT
-	-	TRBJ1-3	TRBV5-6	CASSTGFRPPNTIYF	TGTGCCAGCAGCACGGGATTCCGCCCCCCAAACACCATATATTTT
-	-	TRBJ2-2	TRBV29-1	CSVREGVGELFF	TGCAGCGTCCGTGAGGGTGTCGGGGAGCTGTTTTTT
-	TRBD1	TRBJ1-2	TRBV28	CASSRQGKYYGYTF	TGTGCCAGCAGTCGACAGGGGAAGTACTATGGCTACACCTTC
few	TRBD1	TRBJ1-4	TRBV2	CASKRDSPYEKLFF	TGTGCCAGCAAACGGGACAGCCCTTATGAAAAACTGTTTTTT
-	-	TRBJ1-4	TRBV5-1	CASSLREAAPHEKLFF	TGCGCCAGCAGCTTGAGGGAGGCCGCGCCTCATGAAAAACTGTTTTTT
-	TRBD2	TRBJ2-3	TRBV10-1	CASSQRANEREGESTDTQYF	TGCGCCAGCAGTCAAAGGGCCAACGAGCGGGAGGGCGAGAGCACAGATACGCAGTATTTT
-	TRBD1	TRBJ1-2	TRBV7-2	CASSPGTALYGYTF	TGTGCCAGCAGCCCGGGGACAGCCCTCTATGGCTACACCTTC
-	TRBD1	TRBJ2-5	TRBV7-2	CASSLVPGTDQETQYF	TGTGCCAGCAGCTTAGTGCCAGGGACAGACCAAGAGACCCAGTACTTC
-	-	TRBJ1-5	TRBV19	CASVNRKGGNQPQHF	TGTGCCAGCGTGAATAGGAAGGGAGGGAATCAGCCCCAGCATTTT
-	TRBD2	TRBJ2-5	TRBV5-1	CASTRGGVKETQYF	TGCGCCAGCACCCGCGGGGGGGTAAAAGAGACCCAGTACTTC
-	TRBD1	TRBJ1-5	TRBV5-7	CASSPGGSQPQHF	TGTGCCAGCAGCCCAGGGGGCTCTCAGCCCCAGCATTTT
-	-	TRBJ1-3	TRBV5-6	CASSYRSSAGNTIYF	TGTGCCAGCAGCTACCGGTCGTCGGCTGGAAACACCATATATTTT
once	TRBD2	TRBJ2-1	TRBV13	CASSFRPAVAGRNEQFF	TGTGCCAGCAGCTTCCGGCCGGCGGTAGCGGGGAGGAATGAGCAGTTCTTC
few	TRBD2	TRBJ2-7	TRBV28	CASSFPVLAGAYEQYF	TGTGCCAGCAGTTTCCCCGTTCTAGCGGGGGCCTACGAGCAGTACTTC
-	TRBD2	TRBJ2-3	TRBV4-1	CASSQSPGGRADTQYF	TGCGCCAGCAGCCAATCACCGGGAGGGAGGGCAGATACGCAGTATTTT
once	-	TRBJ1-6	TRBV21-1	CASSPRGGPEPSPLHF	TGTGCCAGCAGCCCCCGAGGGGGACCTGAGCCATCACCCCTCCACTTT
-	-	TRBJ2-7	TRBV4-3	CASSFRLRDYEQYF	TGCGCCAGCAGCTTCCGACTGAGAGATTACGAGCAGTACTTC
-	TRBD1	TRBJ1-1	TRBV10-1	CASSESRGTGGLANTEAFF	TGCGCCAGCAGTGAGTCGCGGGGGACAGGGGGTCTCGCGAACACTGAAGCTTTCTTT
once	-	TRBJ1-5	TRBV13	CASSLQGQPQHF	TGTGCCAGCAGCTTACAGGGACAGCCCCAGCATTTT